This T cell receptor (beta chain) stems from a study of Tregs in tolerant kidney transplant recipients. Unstimulated Tregs (CD4+CD25+CD127-) and CD4+CD25- non-Tregs were sorted from PBMCs. Findings and limits, study-wide: The small number of patients limits these findings pending further validation.

The assay was immunoSEQ multiplex PCR, and TCRdb's table has in-frame clones only and misses some. This sample's table reports about 30,000 clones. With regard to this clone: Its antigen is currently unknown. The read finishes 3 residues shy of the CDR3 end, and the germline J gene is used to complete it.

CDR3 length: 17 residues. The ends were cut back, 6 bases at V and 2 bases at J, with 20 bases in the middle. Germline CDR1 is MGHRA and CDR2 is YSYEKL. This TCR came from a human donor who received a combined kidney and bone marrow transplant. The input for sequencing was CD8+ T cells from blood, taken before the transplant. The genes are TRBV4-1 and TRBJ2-1, with D perhaps being TRBD1 or TRBD2 (5 bases each). CDR3 sequence reads: CASRFQLGDSTYNEQFF. The covered CDR3 bases are TGCGCCAGCAGGTTCCAGTTGGGAGACAGCACCTACAATGAG.